The rows below give T cell receptor beta chains drawn from one sample of a study of shared clonotypes between healthy human individuals. Using immunoSEQ multiplex PCR, the repertoire was profiled, and TCRdb retains in-frame clones only, with some absent. This table holds about 820,000 clones, 92% found once. Sequencing used naive CD8+ T cells sorted from blood. Source of these receptors: a man under 40 in good health. The CDR3 runs from the conserved cysteine through the conserved F or W. A D gene is named only where the DNA matches it firmly. Expanded clones are given a class, and other clones once, few, many or no size at all.

V gene	clone size	D gene	J gene	CDR3 protein	CDR3 DNA
TRBV29-1	-	-	TRBJ2-6	CSVEPGPPSGANVLTF	TGCAGCGTTGAACCAGGACCACCCTCTGGGGCCAACGTCCTGACTTTC
TRBV4-1	-	-	TRBJ2-7	CASSQAGDSREQYF	TGCGCCAGCAGCCAGGCTGGCGACAGTCGCGAGCAGTACTTC
TRBV19	-	-	TRBJ2-1	CASSIELRLGEQFF	TGTGCCAGTAGTATAGAACTGCGCCTTGGGGAGCAGTTCTTC
TRBV6-5	-	-	TRBJ2-2	CASSPGTSHGELFF	TGTGCCAGCAGTCCCGGGACTTCCCACGGGGAGCTGTTTTTT
TRBV28	-	-	TRBJ1-4	CASSPPRGDQLFF	TGTGCCAGCAGCCCCCCCCGGGGCGATCAGCTGTTTTTT
TRBV9	-	-	TRBJ2-2	CASGPGELFF	TGTGCCAGTGGCCCCGGGGAGCTGTTTTTT
TRBV27	-	-	TRBJ2-7	CASSFGRTYEQYF	TGTGCCAGCAGTTTCGGGCGGACCTACGAGCAGTACTTC
TRBV7-9	-	TRBD2	TRBJ2-1	CASSSSTPGLAAHNEQFF	TGTGCCAGCAGCTCCTCAACTCCGGGACTAGCGGCCCACAATGAGCAGTTCTTC
TRBV7-9	-	-	TRBJ1-1	CASRGMEGERAEAFF	TGTGCCAGCAGGGGAATGGAGGGCGAAAGGGCTGAAGCTTTCTTT
TRBV4-3	-	-	TRBJ2-1	CASSQDTAHNWDEQFF	TGCGCCAGCAGCCAAGATACGGCCCACAATTGGGATGAGCAGTTCTTC
TRBV7-9	-	-	TRBJ2-7	CASETDSRYEQYF	TGTGCCAGCGAGACCGACAGCCGCTACGAGCAGTACTTC
TRBV9	-	-	TRBJ2-2	CASSARTSNTGELFF	TGTGCCAGCAGCGCTCGGACCAGTAACACCGGGGAGCTGTTTTTT
TRBV5-1	-	TRBD2	TRBJ2-7	CASSLGEAGGASSYEQYF	TGCGCCAGCAGCTTGGGGGAGGCGGGAGGCGCGAGCTCCTACGAGCAGTACTTC
TRBV7-2	-	-	TRBJ2-7	CASSSAPGEKQYF	TGTGCCAGCAGCTCGGCCCCGGGCGAAAAGCAGTACTTC
TRBV28	once	TRBD1	TRBJ1-5	CASTGDRGYGQPQHF	TGTGCCAGCACGGGGGACAGGGGTTATGGTCAGCCCCAGCATTTT
TRBV7-2	-	TRBD1	TRBJ2-7	CASSKRGTAIYEQYF	TGTGCCAGCAGCAAAAGAGGGACAGCCATCTACGAGCAGTACTTC
TRBV9	-	-	TRBJ2-5	CASSVDPTREWETQYF	TGTGCCAGCAGCGTAGATCCGACCCGCGAGTGGGAGACCCAGTACTTC
TRBV2	-	TRBD1	TRBJ1-3	CATISGTGPKGNTIYF	TGTGCCACCATCTCCGGGACAGGGCCGAAGGGAAACACCATATATTTT
TRBV25-1	-	-	TRBJ1-5	CASSLGAGQPQHF	TGTGCCAGCAGTTTGGGGGCAGGTCAGCCCCAGCATTTT
TRBV7-8	once	-	TRBJ1-1	CASSEGLEAFF	TGTGCCAGCAGCGAGGGACTCGAAGCTTTCTTT
TRBV19	-	TRBD1	TRBJ2-7	CASSLGQGSAYEQYF	TGTGCCAGTAGTCTTGGACAGGGGTCAGCCTACGAGCAGTACTTC
TRBV2	few	-	TRBJ1-5	CASSDSFRAQPQHF	TGTGCCAGCAGTGACAGTTTCAGGGCCCAGCCCCAGCATTTT
TRBV19	-	TRBD1	TRBJ2-7	CASSMAAGGYEQYF	TGTGCCAGTAGTATGGCGGCAGGGGGCTACGAGCAGTACTTC
TRBV11-2	-	TRBD1	TRBJ2-7	CASSNHRGKGYEQYF	TGTGCCAGCAGCAACCACAGGGGGAAGGGTTACGAGCAGTACTTC
TRBV7-8	-	TRBD2	TRBJ2-3	CASSSRLAGDTDTQYF	TGTGCCAGCAGCTCCAGACTAGCGGGAGATACAGATACGCAGTATTTT
TRBV27	-	TRBD2	TRBJ2-7	CAKDLAGGLGPYEQYF	TGTGCCAAGGATCTAGCGGGAGGGCTTGGCCCCTACGAGCAGTACTTC
TRBV11-2	-	-	TRBJ2-5	CASSSPWTVQETQYF	TGTGCCAGCAGCTCACCATGGACAGTCCAAGAGACCCAGTACTTC
TRBV5-1	-	-	TRBJ2-7	CASSLLTGGYEQYF	TGCGCCAGCAGCTTGTTAACAGGTGGCTACGAGCAGTACTTC
TRBV18	-	-	TRBJ1-1	CASSEAGPWLAFF	TGTGCCAGCTCGGAAGCAGGGCCTTGGCTGGCTTTCTTT
TRBV9	-	-	TRBJ2-1	CASSVEGSRSSYEQFF	TGTGCCAGCAGCGTAGAAGGGTCGAGAAGCTCGTATGAGCAGTTCTTC
TRBV27	-	-	TRBJ1-2	CASSLGGSVDGYTF	TGTGCCAGCAGTTTGGGGGGATCGGTTGATGGCTACACCTTC
TRBV10-3	-	TRBD2	TRBJ2-7	CAISEEREWEQYF	TGTGCCATCAGTGAGGAGCGGGAGTGGGAGCAGTACTTC
TRBV28	-	TRBD2	TRBJ2-1	CASRQPSGPHNEQFF	TGTGCCAGCAGACAACCTAGCGGGCCCCACAATGAGCAGTTCTTC
TRBV7-2	once	-	TRBJ2-7	CASSLSGDEQYF	TGTGCCAGCAGCTTATCCGGGGATGAGCAGTACTTC
TRBV19	-	-	TRBJ2-7	CASSPAGSSYEQYF	TGTGCCAGTAGTCCGGCAGGTAGCTCCTACGAGCAGTACTTC
TRBV5-8	-	TRBD1	TRBJ2-7	CASTGTGTIYEQYF	TGTGCCAGCACCGGGACAGGGACCATCTACGAGCAGTACTTC
TRBV5-1	-	TRBD2	TRBJ2-7	CASSAGLAGTYEQYF	TGCGCCAGCAGCGCGGGACTAGCGGGAACCTACGAGCAGTACTTC
TRBV11-2	-	-	TRBJ2-7	CASSLGSGFSYEQYF	TGTGCCAGCAGCTTAGGGTCCGGATTCTCCTACGAGCAGTACTTC
TRBV7-2	-	-	TRBJ2-6	CASSPSLRRQSRANVLTF	TGTGCCAGCAGCCCGTCGCTGAGACGACAAAGTCGGGCCAACGTCCTGACTTTC
TRBV4-1	-	-	TRBJ2-7	CASSLNQGSLEQYF	TGCGCCAGCAGCCTTAATCAGGGGAGTCTCGAGCAGTACTTC
TRBV14	-	TRBD1	TRBJ2-1	CASSQVGTGRFNEQFF	TGTGCCAGCAGCCAAGTGGGGACAGGGCGTTTCAATGAGCAGTTCTTC
TRBV7-9	-	-	TRBJ1-1	CASSLLGRGNEAFF	TGTGCCAGCAGCTTATTGGGGAGAGGGAATGAAGCTTTCTTT
TRBV6-6	-	-	TRBJ2-7	CASSYSRGTVYEQYF	TGTGCCAGCAGTTACTCGAGGGGGACCGTCTACGAGCAGTACTTC
TRBV4-3	-	-	TRBJ1-4	CASSQEGPVDLNEKLFF	TGCGCCAGCAGCCAAGAGGGGCCGGTCGATCTTAATGAAAAACTGTTTTTT
TRBV27	-	-	TRBJ1-5	CASREGNQPQHF	TGTGCCAGCAGAGAGGGAAATCAGCCCCAGCATTTT
TRBV9	-	-	TRBJ2-6	CASSVAGANVLTF	TGTGCCAGCAGCGTAGCTGGGGCCAACGTCCTGACTTTC
TRBV11-2	-	TRBD1	TRBJ1-4	CASSPVVTGGEKLFF	TGTGCCAGCAGCCCAGTAGTGACAGGGGGAGAAAAACTGTTTTTT
TRBV10-3	-	-	TRBJ1-2	CAIRADEQGGYTF	TGTGCCATCAGAGCGGATGAACAGGGTGGCTACACCTTC
TRBV29-1	-	TRBD2	TRBJ2-3	CSGGTSGREADTQYF	TGCAGCGGTGGGACTAGCGGGAGGGAGGCAGATACGCAGTATTTT
TRBV7-9	-	TRBD1	TRBJ1-4	CASSLAFDREWGNEKLFF	TGTGCCAGCAGCTTAGCGTTTGACAGGGAGTGGGGTAATGAAAAACTGTTTTTT
TRBV4-1	once	-	TRBJ2-3	CASSQPWTELITDTQYF	TGCGCCAGCAGCCAACCTTGGACAGAATTGATCACAGATACGCAGTATTTT
TRBV4-1	-	TRBD1	TRBJ2-7	CASSQVPGQASYEQYF	TGCGCCAGCAGCCAAGTACCGGGACAGGCATCCTACGAGCAGTACTTC
TRBV28	-	-	TRBJ2-7	CASSFLLRGVSYEQYF	TGTGCCAGCAGTTTCCTCCTTAGAGGGGTATCCTACGAGCAGTACTTC
TRBV11-2	-	-	TRBJ2-1	CASSPLSEQFF	TGTGCCAGCAGCCCTCTAAGTGAGCAGTTCTTC
TRBV19	once	-	TRBJ1-1	CASSRWTEAFF	TGTGCCAGTAGTAGGTGGACTGAAGCTTTCTTT